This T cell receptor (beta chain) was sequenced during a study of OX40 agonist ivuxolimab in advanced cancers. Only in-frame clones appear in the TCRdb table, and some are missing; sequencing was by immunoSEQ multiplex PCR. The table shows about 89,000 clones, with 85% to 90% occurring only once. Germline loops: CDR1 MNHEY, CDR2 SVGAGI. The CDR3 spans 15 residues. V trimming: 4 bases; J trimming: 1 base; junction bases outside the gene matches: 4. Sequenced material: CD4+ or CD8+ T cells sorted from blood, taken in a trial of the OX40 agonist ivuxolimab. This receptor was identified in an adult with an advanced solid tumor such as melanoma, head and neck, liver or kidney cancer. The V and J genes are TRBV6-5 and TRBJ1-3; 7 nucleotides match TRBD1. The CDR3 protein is CASSSYRGSGNTIYF. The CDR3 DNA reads TGTGCCAGCAGTTCCTACAGGGGATCTGGAAACACCATATATTTT.